Below are 30 T cell receptor beta chains sequenced from a single sample in a study of blood T cell repertoires in COVID-19. Assay: immunoSEQ multiplex PCR; the TCRdb copy retains only in-frame clones and omits some. The sample has about 290,000 clones, roughly 86% seen once. The source material was peripheral blood. The origin of the receptors is a woman in her twenties or thirties with COVID-19, enrolled during active disease.

This chain joins TRBV25-1 and TRBJ2-1; 11 nucleotides agree with TRBD2. The CDR3 loop spans 17 amino acids. CDR1 and CDR2 (germline): MGHDK, SYGVNS. The junction had 11 bases not matched to a gene; V was cut back by 1 base and J by 9 bases. The DNA for the CDR3 is TGTGCCAGCAGTGAATTTTCGATAGCGGGGGGGCCGCGTGAGCAGTTCTTC. Amino acids: CASSEFSIAGGPREQFF.

The chain employs TRBV2 and TRBJ2-3; TRBD2 agrees at 8 bases. There are 16 residues in the CDR3. With V trimmed by 6 bases and J by 2 bases, 10 bases remained unmatched. Germline CDR1 SNHLY, CDR2 FYNNEI. The CDR3, as DNA: TGTGCCAGCAGAGTAGGCGGGGGGAACCTCACAGATACGCAGTATTTT. Its protein is CASRVGGGNLTDTQYF.

V gene TRBV5-1 combines with J gene TRBJ2-3; maybe TRBD2 (6 bases). The V end lost 4 bases, the J end lost 3 bases, and 12 bases lay between the germline ends. CDR3 length: 14 amino acids. Germline-derived CDR1 and CDR2 are SGHRS and YFSETQ. This CDR3 reads CASSVGTLTDTQYF. The CDR3 DNA follows: TGCGCCAGCAGCGTCGGGACTCTTACAGATACGCAGTATTTT. Full variable domain (remainder filled in from reference TRBV5-1 and TRBJ2-3): KAGVTQTPRYLIKTRGQQVTLSCSPISGHRSVSWYQQTPGQGLQFLFEYFSETQRNKGNFPGRFSGRQFSNSRSEMNVSTLELGDSALYLCASSVGTLTDTQYFGPGTRLTVL.

This clone was detected only a few times. V gene TRBV4-1 combines with J gene TRBJ2-5; 10 bases are a match to TRBD2. CDR3 length: 14 amino acids. The trim removed 2 bases at V and 5 bases at J, leaving 2 bases unmatched. Germline CDR1 MGHRA, CDR2 YSYEKL. The DNA for the CDR3 is TGCGCCAGCAGCCAACAACTAGCGGGGGAGACCCAGTACTTC. Protein sequence: CASSQQLAGETQYF.

The V gene is TRBV7-2, the J gene TRBJ2-3; TRBD2 agrees at 10 bases. Germline CDR1 reads SGHTA; CDR2 reads FQGNSA. The CDR3 loop spans 16 amino acids. J gave up 2 bases and V 6 bases, and 8 bases lay outside the gene matches. CDR3 nucleotides: TGTGCCAGCAGACTAAGCGGGGGGGCCAACACAGATACGCAGTATTTT. This sequence encodes CASRLSGGANTDTQYF.

The rearrangement uses TRBV5-4 and TRBJ1-1, with D perhaps TRBD1 (5 bases). Trimming removed 2 bases at V and 5 bases at J, with 16 bases between. Germline V lookup: CDR1 SGHNT, CDR2 YYREEE (reference sequence). This CDR3 has 15 residues. CDR3 region: CASSFRGGFVTEAFF. CDR3 bases: TGTGCCAGCAGCTTTCGGGGGGGTTTTGTAACTGAAGCTTTCTTT. The full variable domain, in which reference TRBV5-4 and TRBJ1-1 provide the parts outside the CDR3, is ETGVTQSPTHLIKTRGQQVTLRCSSQSGHNTVSWYQQALGQGPQFIFQYYREEENGRGNFPPRFSGLQFPNYSSELNVNALELDDSALYLCASSFRGGFVTEAFFGQGTRLTVV.

The J gene is TRBJ1-1, the V gene TRBV11-3; D remains unclear. Germline CDR1 is SGHNT and CDR2 is YENEEA. The V end lost 1 base, the J end lost 7 bases, and 7 bases lay between the germline ends. This CDR3 has 12 residues. CDR3 coding DNA: TGTGCCAGCAGCTTAGGGGAGGGTGAAGCTTTCTTT. Translation gives CASSLGEGEAFF.

In this sample, this clone turned up many times. V is TRBV11-3 and J is TRBJ2-2; 8 positions agree with TRBD1. The CDR3 length is 14 residues. Germline CDR1 SGHNT, CDR2 YENEEA. V lost 8 bases and J lost 7; bases outside the gene matches: 9. CDR3 coding DNA: TGTGCCAGCTCCCCTCAGGGGGCCTACGGGGAGCTGTTTTTT. As protein: CASSPQGAYGELFF.

CDR3 coding DNA: TGCGCCAGCAGCTTCGGAGCGGACCCCAATGAGCAGTTCTTC. As protein: CASSFGADPNEQFF. V gene TRBV5-1 combines with J gene TRBJ2-1; TRBD2 might be the D (5 bases). Germline CDR1 and CDR2: SGHRS and YFSETQ. This CDR3 is built from 14 residues. Deletions cut 2 bases from V and 6 bases from J, with 12 bases between.

This sequence joins TRBV19 and TRBJ2-7; 12 bases are a match to TRBD2. CDR3 size: 15 residues. Germline V gene lookup returns CDR1 LNHDA and CDR2 SQIVND (reference sequence). Trimming took 1 base from V and 3 from J; bases not matched to a gene: 1. The CDR3, as DNA: TGTGCCAGTAGTATAGGACTAGCGGGGGTCTACGAGCAGTACTTC. It codes for CASSIGLAGVYEQYF.

V and J are TRBV4-1 and TRBJ1-6; D is possibly TRBD1 (5 bases). The CDR3 is 15 residues long. Germline CDR1 is MGHRA and CDR2 is YSYEKL. Trimming removed 0 bases from V and 6 bases from J, with 9 bases in between. CDR3 residues: CASSQETAINSPLHF. CDR3 nucleotides: TGCGCCAGCAGCCAAGAGACAGCTATTAATTCACCCCTCCACTTT.

This clone showed up just once. The chain recombines TRBV2 with TRBJ2-7; tentative D call: TRBD1 (5 bases). The CDR3 spans 12 residues. Germline-derived CDR1 and CDR2 are SNHLY and FYNNEI. Deletions cut 5 bases from V and 4 bases from J, with 9 bases between. CDR3 residues: CASSYQGYEQYF. The CDR3 DNA is TGTGCCAGCAGTTATCAGGGTTACGAGCAGTACTTC. Full variable domain (missing parts from reference TRBV2 and TRBJ2-7): EPEVTQTPSHQVTQMGQEVILRCVPISNHLYFYWYRQILGQKVEFLVSFYNNEISEKSEIFDDQFSVERPDGSNFTLKIRSTKLEDSAMYFCASSYQGYEQYFGPGTRLTVT.

V is TRBV7-9 and J is TRBJ1-3; the D is unclear. From germline, CDR1 is SEHNR and CDR2 FQNEAQ (reference sequence). V was shortened by 5 bases and J by 0 bases, with 8 bases between the two germline ends. The CDR3 totals 14 residues. The CDR3 nucleotides are TGTGCCAGCAGCCCACGGGACTCTGGAAACACCATATATTTT. Its translation is CASSPRDSGNTIYF.

The chain uses TRBV19 and TRBJ1-2; 7 nucleotides agree with TRBD1. J was trimmed by 4 bases and V by 0 bases; bases with no gene match: 5. The CDR3 has 15 residues. Germline V gene sequence: CDR1 LNHDA, CDR2 SQIVND (reference sequence). In DNA form, the CDR3 reads TGTGCCAGTAGTATAGATTCACAGGGGTTCTATGGCTACACCTTC. This translates into CASSIDSQGFYGYTF.

This clone was recorded a few times. The chain uses TRBV19 and TRBJ1-1; the D gene is possibly TRBD1 (5 bases). The germline CDR1 and CDR2 sequences are LNHDA and SQIVND (reference sequence). Between the trimmed V and J ends, which lost 5 bases and 7 bases, there was a span of 11 bases. CDR3 length: 12 residues. The CDR3 region has the DNA TGTGCCAGTAGTTATCTTCAGGGTGAAGCTTTCTTT. It codes for CASSYLQGEAFF. Full variable domain (rest looked up from reference TRBV19 and TRBJ1-1): DGGITQSPKYLFRKEGQNVTLSCEQNLNHDAMYWYRQDPGQGLRLIYYSQIVNDFQKGDIAEGYSVSREKKESFPLTVTSAQKNPTAFYLCASSYLQGEAFFGQGTRLTVV.

The chain has TRBV6-6 and TRBJ1-4; the match to TRBD1 covers 9 bases. The germline V gene has CDR1 MNHNY and CDR2 SVGAGI (reference sequence). J lost 6 bases, V lost 6 bases, and 8 bases had no gene match. The CDR3 runs to 15 residues. The CDR3 DNA follows: TGTGCCAGCAGAAGGGACAGGGATTTTTATGAAAAACTGTTTTTT. It yields the protein CASRRDRDFYEKLFF.

This clone was picked up a small number of times. The V and J genes are TRBV2 and TRBJ1-1, with D hard to call. The CDR3 totals 15 residues. Germline V gene sequence: CDR1 SNHLY, CDR2 FYNNEI. The V end lost 3 bases, the J end lost 0 bases, and 11 bases lay between the germline ends. The CDR3 is CASSDDGRVNTEAFF. CDR3 DNA: TGTGCCAGCAGTGATGATGGGAGGGTGAACACTGAAGCTTTCTTT.

J is TRBJ2-1 and V is TRBV28, with 9 bases fitting TRBD1. The CDR3 sequence is 15 residues long. V trimming: 6 bases; J trimming: 5 bases; junction bases outside the gene matches: 8. In germline, CDR1 is MDHEN, CDR2 SYDVKM. The CDR3 coding sequence is TGTGCCAGCAGGCACAGGGGGCGGCCTAACAATGAGCAGTTCTTC. It yields the protein CASRHRGRPNNEQFF.

This clone turned up a few times. The chain carries TRBV27 and TRBJ1-5; 8 bases are a match to TRBD1. Trimming at V came to 6 bases and at J to 5 bases, leaving 6 bases not matched to a gene. Germline lookup yields CDR1 MNHEY and CDR2 SMNVEV (reference sequence). The CDR3 has 14 residues. The CDR3 sequence: CASRSGTGDQPQHF. The CDR3 region has the DNA TGTGCCAGCAGGTCCGGGACAGGAGATCAGCCCCAGCATTTT.

This chain uses TRBV5-1 with TRBJ2-7; 8 nucleotides match TRBD1. Germline CDR1 and CDR2: SGHRS and YFSETQ. V lost 3 bases to trimming and J lost 6 bases; unmatched junction nucleotides: 2. The CDR3 runs 12 residues. The CDR3, as DNA: TGCGCCAGCAGCTCGACAGGGGTCGAGCAGTACTTC. Protein sequence: CASSSTGVEQYF. Complete variable domain (other parts from reference TRBV5-1 and TRBJ2-7): KAGVTQTPRYLIKTRGQQVTLSCSPISGHRSVSWYQQTPGQGLQFLFEYFSETQRNKGNFPGRFSGRQFSNSRSEMNVSTLELGDSALYLCASSSTGVEQYFGPGTRLTVT.

This chain joins TRBV19 and TRBJ2-7, with TRBD2 identical over 7 bases. V trimming: 7 bases; J trimming: 5 bases; junction bases outside the gene matches: 5. The CDR3 totals 12 residues. Per germline, CDR1 LNHDA and CDR2 SQIVND (reference sequence). This CDR3 reads CASKGGADEQYF. CDR3 DNA sequence: TGTGCCAGTAAGGGAGGGGCTGACGAGCAGTACTTC.

The V and J genes are TRBV5-5 and TRBJ2-3, with 8 bases identical to TRBD1. After removal of 4 bases from V and 2 bases from J, the junction contained 9 bases not matched to a gene. The CDR3 consists of 16 residues. Germline V gives CDR1 SGHKS, CDR2 YYEKEE (reference sequence). The CDR3 sequence: CASSPDRGAYTDTQYF. The CDR3 DNA is TGTGCCAGCAGCCCTGACAGGGGAGCTTACACAGATACGCAGTATTTT.

The chain carries TRBV4-1 and TRBJ2-7, with TRBD2 matching over 12 bases. Germline V gene sequence: CDR1 MGHRA, CDR2 YSYEKL. This CDR3 contains 17 residues. The trim removed 1 base at V and 2 bases at J, leaving 6 bases unmatched. The CDR3 sequence is CASSQALAGGNTYEQYF. The CDR3 region has the DNA TGCGCCAGCAGCCAAGCTCTAGCGGGGGGGAATACCTACGAGCAGTACTTC.

The rearrangement uses TRBV3-1 (or the pseudogene TRBV3-2) and TRBJ2-3, with 16 bases matching TRBD2. Germline CDR1 LGHDT, CDR2 YNNKEL (reference sequence). The V gene end was trimmed by 5 bases and the J gene end by 0 bases; junction bases not matched to a gene: 14. The CDR3 spans 21 residues. The CDR3 is CASSAPGLAGGRKISTDTQYF. CDR3 sequence (DNA): TGTGCCAGCAGCGCTCCGGGACTAGCGGGGGGGCGCAAAATAAGCACAGATACGCAGTATTTT.

The chain recombines TRBV7-9 with TRBJ2-5; 7 bases are shared with TRBD1. CDR1 SEHNR and CDR2 FQNEAQ come from the germline V gene (reference sequence). This CDR3 region has 15 residues. V lost 5 bases to trimming and J lost 2 bases; unmatched junction nucleotides: 8. CDR3 residues: CASSLMTGQQETQYF. The CDR3, as DNA: TGTGCCAGCAGCCTCATGACAGGGCAGCAAGAGACCCAGTACTTC.

This clone was counted a few times. The rearrangement uses TRBV2 and TRBJ1-1; D remains ambiguous. V gave up 5 bases and J gave up 3 bases, with 13 bases separating them. Looked up from germline, CDR1 is SNHLY and CDR2 is FYNNEI. The CDR3 contains 14 residues. CDR3 sequence reads: CASSTAAEHTEAFF. CDR3 bases: TGTGCCAGCAGTACCGCCGCAGAACACACTGAAGCTTTCTTT.

The rearrangement uses TRBV5-5 and TRBJ2-7; TRBD1 is a possible D gene (6 bases). This CDR3 spans 15 amino acids. Trimming shortened V by 4 bases and J by 0 bases, and 14 bases separated the two germline ends. Germline V CDR1 and CDR2: SGHKS, YYEKEE (reference sequence). The CDR3 DNA is TGTGCCAGCAGCCTAGTGGGGGACACCTCCTACGAGCAGTACTTC. Translated, it gives CASSLVGDTSYEQYF.

The V gene is TRBV5-1, the J gene TRBJ1-1, with 9 bases that match TRBD1. The germline V gene has CDR1 SGHRS and CDR2 YFSETQ. CDR3 size: 13 residues. The junction had 5 bases not matched to a gene; V was cut back by 3 bases and J by 8 bases. The CDR3 reads CASSSGQGIEAFF. In DNA, the CDR3 is TGCGCCAGCAGCTCAGGACAGGGGATCGAAGCTTTCTTT. Together with reference TRBV5-1 and TRBJ1-1, the CDR3 gives the full variable domain: KAGVTQTPRYLIKTRGQQVTLSCSPISGHRSVSWYQQTPGQGLQFLFEYFSETQRNKGNFPGRFSGRQFSNSRSEMNVSTLELGDSALYLCASSSGQGIEAFFGQGTRLTVV.

This clone showed up just once. This chain joins TRBV6-5 and TRBJ2-2; D ambiguous. Per germline, CDR1 MNHEY and CDR2 SVGAGI. The CDR3 runs to 12 residues. Trimming cost V 5 bases and J 8 bases, with 9 bases left between them. CDR3 sequence: CASSPALGELFF. The CDR3 region has the DNA TGTGCCAGCAGTCCCGCCCTAGGGGAGCTGTTTTTT.

To note about this clone: The limits of the CDR3 on the DNA are not certain, so only TCRdb's listed CDR3 is given. This chain uses TRBV28 with TRBJ1-2; the D call of TRBD1 is as the table states it, not checked on the DNA. The CDR3 extends over 14 residues, inclusive of both ends. The V gene's germline CDR1 is MDHEN and CDR2 SYDVKM. The CDR3 sequence: CASSFGQGQYGYTF.